What follows is one T cell receptor (beta chain) and its context. The sample belongs to a study of blood T cell repertoires in COVID-19. The trim removed 0 bases at V and 4 bases at J, leaving 3 bases unmatched. The CDR3 length is 15 residues. Germline lookup yields CDR1 LGHNA and CDR2 YSLEER. Authors' methods: From reference gene primer amplification, estimates of nucleated cell counts were derived. Data came from immunoSEQ multiplex PCR; TCRdb stores just in-frame clones and leaves some out. The D gene and trimming were derived from the DNA, and the V and J assignments and clone size from that table. The data hold around 100,000 clones, with 80% to 90% observed a single time.

The rearrangement joins TRBV4-3 to TRBJ2-3; 8 bases are a match to TRBD2. The TCR was taken from a human donor in a cohort sampled during active COVID-19. Sequencing was done on a sample of peripheral blood. Written as DNA, the CDR3 is TGCGCCAGCAGCCAAGATACTAGCGGCGCAGATACGCAGTATTTT. This encodes CASSQDTSGADTQYF.